This entry concerns a single T cell receptor (beta chain). The data were taken from a study of control samples from healthy donors and cancer patients. Germline CDR1 and CDR2: SGHTA and FQGNSA. The CDR3 sequence is 14 residues long. Deletions cut 7 bases from V and 6 bases from J, with 15 bases between. Profiled with immunoSEQ multiplex PCR; TCRdb holds only in-frame clones, not every one. The sample lists about 180,000 clones, around 89% occurring once. The receptor was isolated from a woman aged 50 to 60 in good health. V gene TRBV7-2 combines with J gene TRBJ2-2, with a weak D call TRBD2 (6 bases). Input material: blood. CDR3 protein: CASITLRGAGELFF. The CDR3 region has the DNA TGTGCCAGCATCACACTGCGGGGTGCCGGGGAGCTGTTTTTT.